These 15 T cell receptor beta chains were sequenced from one sample in a study of blood T cell repertoires in COVID-19. Clones were read by immunoSEQ multiplex PCR, and TCRdb kept only the in-frame ones, dropping some. The sample includes hundreds of thousands of clones, roughly 87% seen only once; the top ten take 2.5% to 3%. The sequencing input was PBMCs or T cells enriched from blood (not recorded which). Receptors originate from a woman under 40 who had recovered from COVID-19.

The genes are TRBV28 and TRBJ2-5; 7 bases map to TRBD2. With V trimmed by 3 bases and J by 4 bases, 5 bases remained unmatched. There are 14 residues in the CDR3. Germline V gives CDR1 MDHEN, CDR2 SYDVKM. The CDR3 DNA reads TGTGCCAGCAGTTTTACTAGCGTGGCAGAGACCCAGTACTTC. Translated, it gives CASSFTSVAETQYF.

The genes are TRBV10-1 and TRBJ2-1; D unresolved. V was pared by 4 bases and J by 0 bases, with 13 bases between. This CDR3 region has 16 residues. CDR1 and CDR2 from the germline V gene are WNHNN and SYGVQD (reference sequence). The CDR3 region is CASSGQVRFSYNEQFF. The CDR3, as DNA: TGCGCCAGCAGTGGGCAGGTCCGATTCTCCTACAATGAGCAGTTCTTC.

The chain employs TRBV11-1 and TRBJ2-4; unclear D gene. Between the trimmed V and J ends, which lost 1 base and 4 bases, there was a span of 5 bases. CDR1 and CDR2 (germline): SGHAT, FQDESV (reference sequence). The CDR3 length is 13 residues. The CDR3 bases are TGTGCCAGCAGCTTAGACGGGAAAAACATTCAGTACTTC. This translates into CASSLDGKNIQYF. Based on the CDR3 plus reference TRBV11-1 and TRBJ2-4, the full variable domain is EAEVAQSPRYKITEKSQAVAFWCDPISGHATLYWYRQILGQGPELLVQFQDESVVDDSQLPKDRFSAERLKGVDSTLKIQPAELGDSAMYLCASSLDGKNIQYFGAGTRLSVL.

This chain links TRBV19 with TRBJ2-1; weak D call: TRBD2 (6 bases). Germline V gene sequence: CDR1 LNHDA, CDR2 SQIVND (reference sequence). The CDR3 spans 16 residues. V lost 0 bases and J lost 2, with 11 bases in between. For the CDR3, the DNA is TGTGCCAGTAGTATAGACGGCGGGGCGGCCTACAATGAGCAGTTCTTC. Protein product: CASSIDGGAAYNEQFF.

This clone has only one observation. The CDR3 DNA follows: TGTGCCAGCAGCTCGGGGGTAGCGGGTAGCACAGATACGCAGTATTTT. It encodes CASSSGVAGSTDTQYF. The chain recombines TRBV7-9 with TRBJ2-3, with TRBD2 matching 7 bases. CDR1 is SEHNR and CDR2 is FQNEAQ in the germline V gene (reference sequence). This CDR3 comprises 16 residues. V was pared by 4 bases and J by 0 bases, with 7 bases of the junction left unmatched.

The chain joins TRBV30 to TRBJ2-7, with 9 positions matching TRBD1. The V gene end was trimmed by 6 bases and the J gene end by 4 bases; junction bases not matched to a gene: 4. The germline CDR1 and CDR2 sequences are GTSNPN and SVGIG (reference sequence). The CDR3 covers 12 residues. The DNA of the CDR3 is TGTGCCTGCGGACAGGGGTTATACGAGCAGTACTTC. Its translation: CACGQGLYEQYF.

This clone was counted only a few times. The J gene is TRBJ1-3, the V gene TRBV7-9; 8 positions agree with TRBD1. After removal of 5 bases from V and 3 bases from J, the junction contained 9 bases not matched to a gene. Germline CDR1 is SEHNR and CDR2 is FQNEAQ (reference sequence). The CDR3 totals 16 residues. CDR3 sequence: CASSPQDREVGNTIYF. The CDR3 nucleotides are TGTGCCAGCAGCCCCCAGGACAGGGAAGTTGGAAACACCATATATTTT.

V and J are TRBV25-1 and TRBJ1-1; 8 nucleotides align to TRBD1. The CDR3 has 17 amino acids. Per the germline V gene, CDR1 is MGHDK and CDR2 is SYGVNS. Germline trimming cut 0 bases from V and 0 bases from J; bases unmatched to any gene: 6. This CDR3 reads CASSEYSGQGMNTEAFF. The CDR3, as DNA: TGTGCCAGCAGTGAATATTCCGGACAGGGAATGAACACTGAAGCTTTCTTT.

The rearrangement links TRBV5-1 to TRBJ1-2; D is ambiguous. V lost 4 bases, J lost 0 bases, and 10 bases lay in between. The CDR3 is 14 amino acids. Per the germline V gene, CDR1 is SGHRS and CDR2 is YFSETQ. The chain's CDR3 is CASSPTTANYGYTF. CDR3 DNA: TGCGCCAGCAGCCCGACAACGGCTAACTATGGCTACACCTTC.

The J gene is TRBJ2-4, the V gene TRBV18, with a possible D match to TRBD2 (7 bases). The V end was cut by 3 bases, the J end by 1 base, with 10 bases between. The CDR3 is 15 amino acids. Germline V gives CDR1 KGHSH, CDR2 LQKENI. The CDR3 sequence: CASSPGGRAKNIQYF. CDR3 nucleotide sequence: TGTGCCAGCTCACCGGGGGGGCGCGCCAAAAACATTCAGTACTTC.

This clone was observed once. The rearrangement links TRBV15 to TRBJ2-7, with D hard to call. V lost 0 bases to trimming and J lost 10 bases, with 10 bases between them. CDR3 length: 12 amino acids. Germline V lookup: CDR1 LNHNV, CDR2 YYDKDF (reference sequence). Written as DNA, the CDR3 is TGTGCCACCAGCAGAGATGGGCCGGAACAGTACTTC. This sequence encodes CATSRDGPEQYF.

This chain connects TRBV15 to TRBJ1-3, with 9 bases matching TRBD1. Unmatched junction bases numbered 7, after V lost 1 base and J lost 3 bases. CDR1 and CDR2 from the germline V gene are LNHNV and YYDKDF (reference sequence). The CDR3 contains 17 residues. The CDR3 DNA reads TGTGCCACCAGCAGAGGTCAAACAGGGGGCAATGGAAACACCATATATTTT. Amino acids: CATSRGQTGGNGNTIYF.

This chain uses TRBV5-4 with TRBJ2-7; unclear D gene. This CDR3 has 13 residues. The V gene lost 4 bases and the J gene lost 2 bases, with 10 bases spanning the gap. The germline V gene has CDR1 SGHNT and CDR2 YYREEE (reference sequence). The CDR3, as DNA: TGTGCCAGCAGCCCGACTCTACCCTACGAGCAGTACTTC. This encodes CASSPTLPYEQYF.

This clone was counted once. V and J are TRBV5-4 and TRBJ2-5; 7 nucleotides line up with TRBD2. The CDR3 consists of 15 residues. The V gene end was trimmed by 0 bases and the J gene end by 4 bases; junction bases not matched to a gene: 6. Germline V CDR1 and CDR2: SGHNT, YYREEE (reference sequence). CDR3 nucleotides: TGTGCCAGCAGCTTGGGGCGGGAGAAGGGAGAGACCCAGTACTTC. Amino acids: CASSLGREKGETQYF.

V is TRBV4-1 and J is TRBJ1-6; no definite D call. V was cut by 5 bases and J by 9 bases, with 8 bases left in between. Germline V lookup: CDR1 MGHRA, CDR2 YSYEKL. The CDR3 length is 12 residues. CDR3 in DNA: TGCGCCAGCAGCATGAACGGTTCACCCCTCCACTTT. Translation: CASSMNGSPLHF.